This T cell receptor beta chain was obtained from a study of beta chain features in type 1 diabetes. This clone was observed a handful of times. Antigen specificity is unknown. Germline assignment: CDR1 GTSNPN and CDR2 SVGIG (reference sequence). This CDR3 comprises 13 residues. Trimming cost V 7 bases and J 3 bases, with 13 bases left between them. The study reverse transcribed the entire isolated RNA, so it sequenced expressed TCRB transcripts. Generated by immunoSEQ multiplex PCR, the TCRdb table keeps only in-frame clones and is missing some. The table includes some 640,000 clones, around an eighth detected once. Study outcomes and limitations: Diminished insertions and augmented deletions at VDJ junctions characterized type 1 diabetes patients. Shorter TCRB CDR3s, moderately but significantly so, were found in Type 1 diabetes patients in all four CD4+ subsets. Whether TCRB rearrangement is influenced by HLA type went unresolved here. Compared with healthy donors, patients appeared to share more similar naive, central memory and regulatory TCRB repertoires.

V is TRBV30 and J is TRBJ1-3, with D unresolved. This TCR derives from a man between 18 and 29 years old with type 1 diabetes. Sequenced: naive CD4+ T cells from blood. The CDR3 here is CASTGVYGNTIYF. The CDR3, as DNA: TGTGCCTCGACCGGGGTTTATGGAAACACCATATATTTT.